This passage covers 14 T cell receptor beta chains from one sample sequenced in a study of blood T cell repertoires in COVID-19. Assay: immunoSEQ multiplex PCR; the TCRdb copy retains only in-frame clones and omits some. The repertoire holds about 180,000 clones, with approximately 80% as singletons. Sequencing was carried out using peripheral blood. All receptors derive from a woman aged 60-70 years with acute or convalescent COVID-19.

This rearrangement joins TRBV3-1 (or the pseudogene TRBV3-2) to TRBJ1-5, with D perhaps TRBD1 (5 bases). V gave up 0 bases and J gave up 2 bases, with 8 bases separating them. The CDR3 extends over 15 amino acids. Looked up from germline, CDR1 is LGHDT and CDR2 is YNNKEL (reference sequence). The DNA for the CDR3 is TGTGCCAGCAGCCAAGACAGGGTGGGCAATCAGCCCCAGCATTTT. This sequence encodes CASSQDRVGNQPQHF.

CDR3 bases: TGTGCCAGCAGCGTAGACGGGGGGGTCACCTACGAGCAGTACTTC. It codes for CASSVDGGVTYEQYF. The J gene is TRBJ2-7, the V gene TRBV9; 8 nucleotides match TRBD2. The CDR3 spans 15 residues. CDR1 SGDLS and CDR2 YYNGEE come from the germline V gene. J lost 2 bases, V lost 0 bases, and 4 bases had no gene match.

This chain connects TRBV4-3 to TRBJ2-3; tentatively, D is TRBD1 (6 bases). Germline V gene lookup returns CDR1 LGHNA and CDR2 YSLEER. This CDR3 has 14 residues. V lost 3 bases to trimming and J lost 2 bases, with 9 bases between them. The CDR3 bases are TGCGCCAGCAGCCAGGGGGACAACACAGATACGCAGTATTTT. It encodes CASSQGDNTDTQYF.

This clone turned up a few times. The chain is built from TRBV6-6 and TRBJ1-4; 8 bases line up with TRBD1. Unmatched junction bases numbered 19, after V lost 5 bases and J lost 5 bases. Germline CDR1 and CDR2: MNHNY and SVGAGI (reference sequence). The CDR3 extends over 19 amino acids. This chain's CDR3 is CASSRRKAQTGDFNEKLFF. The CDR3 DNA is TGTGCCAGCAGTCGAAGAAAGGCCCAGACAGGGGACTTCAATGAAAAACTGTTTTTT.

The rearrangement links TRBV7-6 to TRBJ2-5; the D gene is possibly TRBD1 (6 bases). V dropped 1 base and J dropped 1 base, with 16 bases sitting between them. This CDR3 comprises 17 residues. Germline-derived CDR1 and CDR2 are SGHVS and FNYEAQ. DNA for the CDR3: TGTGCCAGCAGCTTAGTCTCCGGGTTGGACAGCCAAGAGACCCAGTACTTC. This translates into CASSLVSGLDSQETQYF.

The count of this clone is one. CDR3 sequence: CASSGQGTYNEQFF. CDR3 nucleotide sequence: TGTGCCAGCAGCGGACAGGGGACCTACAATGAGCAGTTCTTC. This chain connects TRBV5-4 to TRBJ2-1; 9 bases fit TRBD1. The CDR3 runs 14 residues. V lost 4 bases and J lost 2; bases outside the gene matches: 1. Germline loops: CDR1 SGHNT, CDR2 YYREEE (reference sequence). The full variable domain, in which reference TRBV5-4 and TRBJ2-1 provide the parts outside the CDR3, is ETGVTQSPTHLIKTRGQQVTLRCSSQSGHNTVSWYQQALGQGPQFIFQYYREEENGRGNFPPRFSGLQFPNYSSELNVNALELDDSALYLCASSGQGTYNEQFFGPGTRLTVL.

V is TRBV5-5 and J is TRBJ2-5; 10 bases align to TRBD1. Trimming at V came to 4 bases and at J to 4 bases, leaving 4 bases not matched to a gene. Germline loops: CDR1 SGHKS, CDR2 YYEKEE (reference sequence). The CDR3 sequence is 14 residues long. The CDR3 DNA sequence: TGTGCCAGCAGCCCCGGGACAGGGGTAGAGACCCAGTACTTC. Translation gives CASSPGTGVETQYF.

This chain uses TRBV14 with TRBJ2-1; maybe TRBD2 (7 bases). The germline gives CDR1 SGHDN, CDR2 FVKESK. The CDR3 length is 18 residues. Trimming removed 5 bases from V and 3 bases from J, with 23 bases in between. The CDR3 loop reads CASSLIRGGGGYYNEQFF. In nucleotides, the CDR3 is TGTGCCAGCAGCTTAATCCGCGGGGGCGGGGGCTACTACAATGAGCAGTTCTTC.

The J gene is TRBJ2-7, the V gene TRBV19, with 10 bases aligning to TRBD1. The CDR3 has 14 amino acids. Losses at the gene ends were 6 bases for V and 1 base for J; bases not matched to a gene: 3. CDR1 and CDR2 (germline): LNHDA, SQIVND (reference sequence). The CDR3 DNA is TGTGCCAGTAGGGGGACAGGGGAATCCTACGAGCAGTACTTC. Protein product: CASRGTGESYEQYF.

A word on this clone: Other DNA sequences from this sample encode an identical CDR3 as well. The chain joins TRBV10-3 to TRBJ1-5, with D perhaps TRBD1 (5 bases). Trimming stripped 7 bases from V and 1 base from J, with 8 bases between. CDR3 length: 13 amino acids. The V gene's germline CDR1 is ENHRY and CDR2 SYGVKD. This CDR3 reads CAITGESNQPQHF. In DNA, the CDR3 is TGTGCCATCACGGGGGAAAGCAATCAGCCCCAGCATTTT.

The chain joins TRBV4-3 to TRBJ1-1; TRBD1 is a possible D gene (5 bases). The CDR3 is 15 amino acids. The V end lost 0 bases, the J end lost 2 bases, and 10 bases lay between the germline ends. Per the germline V gene, CDR1 is LGHNA and CDR2 is YSLEER. Here the CDR3 DNA reads TGCGCCAGCAGCCAAGATTTGGGGCCTAACACTGAAGCTTTCTTT. This gives the protein CASSQDLGPNTEAFF.

V usage is TRBV11-1 and J usage is TRBJ2-7, with D maybe TRBD2 (5 bases). The CDR3 totals 15 residues. Germline CDR1 is SGHAT and CDR2 is FQDESV (reference sequence). Trimming shortened V by 3 bases and J by 3 bases, and 15 bases separated the two germline ends. CDR3 in DNA: TGTGCCAGCAGCTTCCGGCGTAGTGGGAGCTACGAGCAGTACTTC. It translates to CASSFRRSGSYEQYF.

The CDR3 spells CASRGVSTNEKLFF. The CDR3 DNA sequence: TGTGCCAGCAGGGGAGTCTCAACTAATGAAAAACTGTTTTTT. V is TRBV6-1 and J is TRBJ1-4, with D unclear. CDR3 size: 14 residues. Trimming shortened V by 6 bases and J by 0 bases, and 8 bases separated the two germline ends. Germline V gene sequence: CDR1 MNHNS, CDR2 SASEGT.

Of note for this clone: The sample holds other DNA sequences that translate to the same CDR3. This chain uses TRBV30 with TRBJ1-1; D is uncertain. There are 13 residues in the CDR3. Germline V CDR1 and CDR2: GTSNPN, SVGIG (reference sequence). Trimming pared 0 bases from V and 3 bases from J, leaving 8 bases between. As DNA, the CDR3 is TGTGCCTGGAGTGTACGGGGAGACACTGAAGCTTTCTTT. Its translation: CAWSVRGDTEAFF.